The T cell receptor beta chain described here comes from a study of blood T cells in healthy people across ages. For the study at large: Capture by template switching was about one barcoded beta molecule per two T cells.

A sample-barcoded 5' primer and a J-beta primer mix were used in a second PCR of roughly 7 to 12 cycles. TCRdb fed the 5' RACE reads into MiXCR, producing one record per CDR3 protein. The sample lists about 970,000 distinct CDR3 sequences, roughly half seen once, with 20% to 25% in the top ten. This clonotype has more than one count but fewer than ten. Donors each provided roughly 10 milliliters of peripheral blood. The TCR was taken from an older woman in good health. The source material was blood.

The CDR3 DNA is TGTGCCAGCAGACCAGGGGAGGGGACGACCTACGAGCAGTACTTC. Translation: CASRPGEGTTYEQYF. This chain joins TRBV12-3 or TRBV12-4 and TRBJ2-7, with a tentative D call TRBD2 (7 bases). CDR3 length: 15 residues. Trimming shortened V by 6 bases and J by 2 bases, and 17 bases separated the two germline ends.